One and the same sample provided the 8 T cell receptor beta chains below, sequenced in a study of PD-1 and CTLA-4 blockade in melanoma. Using immunoSEQ multiplex PCR, the repertoire was profiled, and TCRdb retains in-frame clones only, with some absent. Of approximately 7,200 clones listed, roughly 80% are singletons. Here the sequenced sample was CD8+ T cells from peripheral blood, taken before anti-PD-1 treatment. The source is a human donor with melanoma.

This clone appeared once. The gene calls are TRBV11-2 and TRBJ2-2; TRBD2 aligns across 8 bases. The germline V gene encodes CDR1 SGHAT and CDR2 FQNNGV. The J segment lost 3 bases and the V segment lost 2 bases, leaving 8 bases of the junction unmatched. The CDR3 sequence is 17 residues long. The DNA of the CDR3 is TGTGCCAGCAGCTTACGAGCGGGAGTGGGATACACCGGGGAGCTGTTTTTT. Translated: CASSLRAGVGYTGELFF.

The chain employs TRBV11-1 and TRBJ1-1, with 11 bases aligning to TRBD1. Germline CDR1 reads SGHAT; CDR2 reads FQDESV (reference sequence). Germline trimming cut 3 bases from V and 3 bases from J; bases unmatched to any gene: 3. The CDR3 is 15 amino acids. DNA for the CDR3: TGTGCCAGCAGCTTGGGGGACAGGGGGTACACTGAAGCTTTCTTT. This translates into CASSLGDRGYTEAFF.

This clone was counted a single time. J is TRBJ2-6 and V is TRBV7-6; 9 positions agree with TRBD1. In germline, CDR1 is SGHVS, CDR2 FNYEAQ. After removal of 9 bases from V and 3 bases from J, the junction contained 12 bases not matched to a gene. This CDR3 comprises 17 residues. This CDR3 is CASTNRGQVGGANVLTF. In DNA form, the CDR3 reads TGTGCCAGTACAAACAGGGGGCAAGTAGGTGGGGCCAACGTCCTGACTTTC.

The V call is TRBV5-4, the J call TRBJ2-7; D gene uncertain. Germline assignment: CDR1 SGHNT and CDR2 YYREEE (reference sequence). With 3 bases removed from V and 2 bases from J, the gap between germline ends came to 3 bases. There are 11 residues in the CDR3. The CDR3 loop reads CASSSTYEQYF. As DNA, the CDR3 is TGTGCCAGCAGCTCCACCTACGAGCAGTACTTC.

The V gene is TRBV4-1, the J gene TRBJ2-6; the D gene is possibly TRBD1 (6 bases). Looked up from germline, CDR1 is MGHRA and CDR2 is YSYEKL. Trimming took 1 base from V and 5 from J, leaving 30 bases between them. This CDR3 has 22 amino acids. As DNA, the CDR3 is TGCGCCAGCAGCCAAGTCGTATTTTATGGACAGCCTAGTTTTAGCAGGGCCAACGTCCTGACTTTC. It is translated as CASSQVVFYGQPSFSRANVLTF.

V is TRBV4-1 and J is TRBJ1-2, with TRBD1 matching over 9 bases. Germline CDR1 and CDR2: MGHRA and YSYEKL. The ends lost 5 bases at V and 8 bases at J; junction bases unmatched: 15. The CDR3 runs to 16 residues. In DNA, the CDR3 is TGCGCCAGCAGCTCCGGGACAGGGAGTTTTATGGGCGGCTACACCTTC. Its translation is CASSSGTGSFMGGYTF.

V usage is TRBV6-5 and J usage is TRBJ2-2, with a possible D match to TRBD2 (5 bases). Germline lookup yields CDR1 MNHEY and CDR2 SVGAGI. V lost 6 bases and J 7 bases, leaving 9 bases between the germline ends. The CDR3 sequence is 12 residues long. CDR3 amino acids: CASRLVGGELFF. CDR3 nucleotide sequence: TGTGCCAGCAGACTAGTCGGCGGGGAGCTGTTTTTT.

The J gene is TRBJ1-1, the V gene TRBV5-5; D gene ambiguous. V was cut by 4 bases and J by 3 bases, with 7 bases left in between. Germline CDR1 reads SGHKS; CDR2 reads YYEKEE (reference sequence). The CDR3 loop spans 12 amino acids. CDR3 sequence reads: CASSPEDTEAFF. Written as DNA, the CDR3 is TGTGCCAGCAGCCCCGAAGACACTGAAGCTTTCTTT.